The next 31 T cell receptor beta chains were all read from a single sample in a study of tissue T cells after allogeneic stem cell transplantation. The sample's time point: mouse harvest day 14 after allogeneic transplant. Each mouse received 10^7 T-cell-depleted marrow cells plus 10^6 splenic CD5+ T cells by tail vein. Data came from immunoSEQ multiplex PCR; TCRdb stores just in-frame clones and leaves some out. Among 1,000 to 1,200 clones listed, 35% to 50% were seen once. The source material was liver tissue. The receptors shown here come from a female BALB/c mouse given C57BL/6 T cells with graft-versus-host disease after an allogeneic hematopoietic cell transplant.

Points on this clone: Genes here carry mouse names. The read ends 1 residue early relative to the CDR3; the germline J gene fills the gap. V is TRBV26 and J is TRBJ1-2; D unclear. Germline-derived CDR1 and CDR2 are KGHPV and FQNQEV (reference sequence). The CDR3 has 13 amino acids. V was trimmed by 2 bases and J by 0 bases, leaving 4 bases between them. CDR3 DNA (partial): TGTGCCAGCAGTCTGGATGCAAACTCCGACTACACC. Translation: CASSLDANSDYT. The whole CDR3 reads CASSLDANSDYTF.

About this clone: The gene names given are mouse names. The CDR3 end falls 1 residue outside the read, so it is completed with the germline J gene. The J gene is TRBJ2-2, the V gene TRBV29, with D perhaps TRBD2 (7 bases). The germline V gene has CDR1 MSHET and CDR2 SYDVDS. V was trimmed by 1 base and J by 6 bases, leaving 12 bases between them. This CDR3 has 15 amino acids. The DNA read from the CDR3 is TGTGCTAGCAGTTTATTGGGGGGCGGTCCCGGGCAGCTCTAC. Amino acids: CASSLLGGGPGQLY. The complete CDR3 protein is CASSLLGGGPGQLYF.

This clone was counted only a few times. Genes here carry mouse names. The sequenced CDR3 bases are TGTGCCAGCAGCTTACGCTGGGGGGGCGCAGAAACGCTGTAT. This codes for CASSLRWGGAETLY. The entire CDR3 protein reads CASSLRWGGAETLYF. V usage is TRBV3 and J usage is TRBJ2-3; the match to TRBD2 covers 10 bases. The observed sequence ends 1 residue before the CDR3 terminus, with the missing tail filled in from the germline J gene. V gave up 2 bases and J gave up 3 bases; unmatched junction bases: 2. The CDR3 is 15 amino acids. The germline CDR1 and CDR2 sequences are SNHLY and FYNGKV (reference sequence).

This clone was seen more than once but under ten times. Germline and genes: mouse. The sequenced fragment ends 1 residue before the CDR3 boundary, so the rest is inferred from the germline J gene. This chain uses TRBV13-1 with TRBJ1-1; no reliable D call. V was cut by 7 bases and J by 1 base, with 5 bases left in between. CDR3 size: 11 residues. Looked up from germline, CDR1 is NSHNY and CDR2 is SYGAGN. CDR3 amino acids: CASYKNTEVFF. The DNA read from the CDR3 is TGTGCCAGCTACAAAAACACAGAAGTCTTC.

This clone was observed once. The listed genes are named as in mouse. The DNA ends 1 residue before the CDR3 does, and the rest of the CDR3 is filled in from the germline J gene. This sequence joins TRBV16 and TRBJ2-5; TRBD2 matches at 7 bases. The trim removed 4 bases at V and 2 bases at J, leaving 3 bases unmatched. This CDR3 is built from 14 residues. CDR1 SGHSA and CDR2 FRNQAP come from the germline V gene. The CDR3 bases that were read are TGTGCAAGCAGCTGGGGGGGGACCCAAGACACCCAGTAC. Translated: CASSWGGTQDTQY. The CDR3 in its entirety is CASSWGGTQDTQYF.

There are a few counts of this clone. Mouse germline and gene names are used. Read sequence stops 1 residue before the CDR3 end, and the germline J gene provides the missing end. J is TRBJ2-5 and V is TRBV26; D possibly corresponds to TRBD2 (6 bases). V lost 6 bases and J lost 4, with 8 bases in between. Per the germline V gene, CDR1 is KGHPV and CDR2 is FQNQEV (reference sequence). The CDR3 spans 12 residues. This CDR3 is CASSRLEDTQYF. The sequenced part of the CDR3 DNA is TGTGCCAGCAGCCGACTGGAAGACACCCAGTAC.

About this clone: Any gene name here is a mouse gene name. The CDR3 goes on 1 residue after the read ends, and that part is filled in from the germline J gene. The chain links TRBV12-1 to TRBJ1-2; TRBD1 might be the D (5 bases). V gave up 6 bases and J gave up 0 bases, with 10 bases separating them. CDR3 length: 13 residues. Germline V gene sequence: CDR1 SGHSN, CDR2 HYEKVE. The CDR3 loop is CASPDRANSDYTF. The CDR3 DNA, read in part, is TGTGCCAGCCCAGACAGAGCAAACTCCGACTACACC.

The sample holds a few counts of this clone. Gene names are mouse gene names. From the germline J gene comes the end of the CDR3, since the read stops 1 residue before it. The genes are TRBV3 and TRBJ2-3; D gene ambiguous. The CDR3 runs to 15 residues. Germline CDR1 SNHLY, CDR2 FYNGKV (reference sequence). Trimming pared 1 base from V and 0 bases from J, leaving 8 bases between. The CDR3 region is CASSLGLASAETLYF. CDR3 bases read: TGTGCCAGCAGCTTAGGGCTGGCTAGTGCAGAAACGCTGTAT.

This clone is judged large (0.1 to 1%). Mouse names are used for the genes. The CDR3 extends 1 residue past the end of the read, so its final part is completed from the germline J gene. The V and J genes are TRBV12-1 and TRBJ1-3; 8 bases align to TRBD1. The junction had 0 bases not matched to a gene; V was cut back by 1 base and J by 2 bases. The length of the CDR3 is 14 residues. Germline V gene lookup returns CDR1 SGHSN and CDR2 HYEKVE. CDR3 region: CASSLQGAGNTLYF. The covered CDR3 bases are TGTGCCAGCTCTCTACAGGGGGCTGGAAATACGCTCTAT.

This clone was detected once. All gene names here are mouse names. Read data end 1 residue before the CDR3 end; the end is taken from the germline J gene. The chain recombines TRBV26 with TRBJ2-3, with D unresolved. Looked up from germline, CDR1 is KGHPV and CDR2 is FQNQEV (reference sequence). CDR3 length equals 11 residues. Trimming took 6 bases from V and 6 from J, leaving 7 bases between them. This CDR3 is CASSLRETLYF. CDR3 DNA (partial): TGTGCCAGCAGCCTACGGGAAACGCTGTAT.

For this clone: The genes are named according to mouse. The CDR3 extends 1 residue past the end of the read, so its final part is completed from the germline J gene. The chain links TRBV19 to TRBJ1-2; D is possibly TRBD1 (5 bases). Germline CDR1 and CDR2: FNHDT and SITEND (reference sequence). This CDR3 is built from 12 residues. V was shortened by 2 bases and J by 7 bases, with 9 bases between the two germline ends. Partial CDR3 DNA: TGTGCCAGCAGTATCGGGGACGGCGACTACACC. Amino acid sequence: CASSIGDGDYT. The CDR3 in full is CASSIGDGDYTF.

As regards this clone: Gene names and germline match the mouse. The CDR3 end falls 1 residue outside the read, so it is completed with the germline J gene. This sequence joins TRBV26 and TRBJ2-4, with D hard to call. This CDR3 contains 13 residues. The germline gives CDR1 KGHPV, CDR2 FQNQEV (reference sequence). V was trimmed by 2 bases and J by 6 bases, leaving 9 bases between them. The sequenced CDR3 bases are TGTGCCAGCAGTCTGGGGCATGGGAACACCTTGTAC. This sequence encodes CASSLGHGNTLY. The full CDR3 is CASSLGHGNTLYF.

With respect to this clone: Genes and germline come from the mouse. The read is 1 residue too short to cover the CDR3 end, so that end is filled in from the germline J gene. The V and J genes are TRBV24 and TRBJ2-5, with D unclear. The germline V gene encodes CDR1 KGHTA and CDR2 FRNEEI. V lost 1 base and J lost 3, with 8 bases in between. CDR3 size: 14 residues. The CDR3 DNA, read in part, is TGTGCCAGCAGTCTGTCGCAAAATCAAGACACCCAGTAC. It translates to CASSLSQNQDTQY. The whole CDR3 region reads CASSLSQNQDTQYF.

As to this clone: Here the gene names and germline are mouse. The CDR3 is cut off 1 residue early in the read; its end comes from the germline J gene. The chain links TRBV4 to TRBJ2-5; TRBD2 matches at 8 bases. The junction had 7 bases not matched to a gene; V was cut back by 6 bases and J by 5 bases. The V gene's germline CDR1 is LGHDT and CDR2 YNNKQL (reference sequence). There are 14 residues in the CDR3. CDR3 sequence reads: CASSRGGHIDTQYF. The CDR3 DNA, read in part, is TGTGCCAGCAGTCGGGGGGGGCATATAGACACCCAGTAC. The full variable domain, with the rest looked up from reference TRBV4 and TRBJ2-5, is ETAVFQTPNYHVTQVGNEVSFNCKQTLGHDTMYWYKQDSKKLLKIMFSYNNKQLIVNETVPRRFSPQSSDKAHLNLRIKSVEPEDSAVYLCASSRGGHIDTQYFGPGTRLLVL.

On this clone itself: These gene names are mouse names. The CDR3 extends 1 residue past the end of the read, so its final part is completed from the germline J gene. This chain connects TRBV16 to TRBJ1-2; no clear D. The CDR3 loop spans 14 amino acids. V lost 0 bases and J 1 base, leaving 6 bases between the germline ends. Looked up from germline, CDR1 is SGHSA and CDR2 is FRNQAP. Partial CDR3 DNA: TGTGCAAGCAGCTTAGACGGCAGAAACTCCGACTACACC. Translation: CASSLDGRNSDYT. The entire CDR3 is CASSLDGRNSDYTF.

Concerning this clone itself: Germline is not matched at one junction end, which may reflect a read error. The genes and germline here are from mouse. The read finishes 1 residue shy of the CDR3 end, and the germline J gene is used to complete it. The J gene is TRBJ2-7, the V gene TRBV13-1; possibly TRBD1 or TRBD2 for D (6 bases each). Germline V gives CDR1 NSHNY, CDR2 SYGAGN. The CDR3 spans 14 residues. CDR3 DNA (partial): TGTGCCAGCGGTGATGCGGGGGCGGGGGTTGAACAGTAC. This gives the protein CASGDAGAGVEQY. The whole CDR3 is CASGDAGAGVEQYF.

A few counts support this clone. The germline and genes are mouse ones. Coverage ceases 1 residue before the CDR3 finishes, and the germline J gene fills in the end. The J gene is TRBJ1-5, the V gene TRBV2; unclear D gene. V lost 1 base and J 0 bases, leaving 7 bases between the germline ends. This CDR3 comprises 15 residues. CDR1 is LGHNA, CDR2 YSYQKL, per germline. CDR3 DNA (partial): TGTGCCAGCAGCCAAGCCCAGAGTAACAACCAGGCTCCGCTT. Protein sequence: CASSQAQSNNQAPL. The CDR3 reads in full as CASSQAQSNNQAPLF.

Of note for this clone: Gene names and germline refer to mouse. The CDR3 end lies 1 residue beyond the end of the read and is filled in from the germline J gene. This chain connects TRBV24 to TRBJ1-6; no definite D call. TRBJ1-6 carries the ORF label, with uncertain function. This CDR3 is 9 amino acids long. Germline CDR1 reads KGHTA; CDR2 reads FRNEEI. V was cut by 5 bases and J by 10 bases, with 0 bases left in between. The part of the CDR3 DNA that was read is TGTGCCAGCAGTTCGCCCCTCTAC. It is translated as CASSSPLY. The entire CDR3 sequence reads CASSSPLYF.

Of note for this clone: Gene names are the mouse ones. Sequencing ends 1 residue short of the CDR3 end; the germline J gene provides the rest. V is TRBV16 and J is TRBJ1-1; D not resolved. Germline CDR1 SGHSA, CDR2 FRNQAP. The CDR3 totals 13 residues. The V and J ends lost 1 base and 1 base respectively, with 4 bases between them. This CDR3 is CASSLAGNTEVFF. The CDR3 bases that were read are TGTGCAAGCAGCTTAGCAGGGAACACAGAAGTCTTC.

This clone has only one observation. Gene names are mouse gene names. With the read ending 1 residue before the CDR3 end, the germline J gene is used to fill in that end. This chain connects TRBV12-2 to TRBJ1-1; 7 nucleotides line up with TRBD1. Germline V gene data show CDR1 as SGHLS and CDR2 as HYDKME. This CDR3 contains 16 residues. V lost 0 bases to trimming and J lost 0 bases; unmatched junction nucleotides: 6. Here the CDR3 reads CASSLEQGFANTEVFF. The covered CDR3 bases are TGTGCCAGCTCTCTCGAACAGGGGTTTGCAAACACAGAAGTCTTC.

Sample share makes this clone large. Each gene name is a mouse one. From the germline J gene comes the end of the CDR3, since the read stops 1 residue before it. V gene TRBV19 combines with J gene TRBJ1-4; D ambiguous. The CDR3 covers 15 residues. Germline V gene lookup returns CDR1 FNHDT and CDR2 SITEND (reference sequence). V dropped 5 bases and J dropped 0 bases, with 11 bases sitting between them. The CDR3 is CASSDQEISNERLFF. The covered CDR3 bases are TGTGCCAGCAGCGATCAAGAAATTTCCAACGAAAGATTATTT.

Note on this clone: The gene names given are mouse names. The read finishes 1 residue shy of the CDR3 end, and the germline J gene is used to complete it. The rearrangement uses TRBV26 and TRBJ1-1; perhaps TRBD1 as D (6 bases). Germline CDR1 is KGHPV and CDR2 is FQNQEV (reference sequence). V was clipped by 4 bases and J by 0 bases, with 6 bases between them. This CDR3 has 13 residues. CDR3 DNA, as far as it was read: TGTGCCAGCAGTCGACAGGCAAACACAGAAGTCTTC. It is translated as CASSRQANTEVF. The whole CDR3 protein is CASSRQANTEVFF.

This clone was found a few times. Gene names follow the mouse nomenclature. The CDR3 goes on 1 residue after the read ends, and that part is filled in from the germline J gene. The chain is built from TRBV23 and TRBJ2-7; the D call TRBD1 from the table was never checked on the DNA. Germline CDR1 KGHTA, CDR2 FQNQQP. There are 14 residues in the CDR3. CDR3 region: CSSSRTGGTYEQYF. Partial CDR3 DNA: TGCTCCAGCAGTCGGACAGGGGGGACCTATGAACAGTAC.

By proportion, this clone is large. The germline and genes are mouse ones. The read halts 1 residue ahead of the CDR3 end, with the missing end drawn from the germline J gene. The chain carries TRBV3 and TRBJ2-7; 9 bases line up with TRBD2. Germline CDR1 is SNHLY and CDR2 is FYNGKV (reference sequence). The CDR3 runs to 15 residues. Trimming cost V 5 bases and J 0 bases; bases outside gene matches: 5. Incomplete CDR3 DNA: TGTGCCAGCAGCCTGACTGGGGGAAGCTCCTATGAACAGTAC. This encodes CASSLTGGSSYEQY. The full CDR3 protein reads CASSLTGGSSYEQYF.

A remark on this clone: Gene names and germline match the mouse. The read terminates 1 residue ahead of where the CDR3 ends, so the germline J gene completes it. This sequence joins TRBV13-2 and TRBJ1-1; possible D gene TRBD1, 5 bases. The germline gives CDR1 NNHNN, CDR2 SYGAGS (reference sequence). The CDR3 totals 13 residues. V was pared by 3 bases and J by 0 bases, with 6 bases between. The CDR3 sequence: CASGVRANTEVFF. The CDR3 DNA, read in part, is TGTGCCAGCGGTGTCAGGGCAAACACAGAAGTCTTC.

This clone was counted a single time. Gene and germline names: mouse. The sequence runs out 1 residue before the end of the CDR3; the remainder is reconstructed from the germline J gene. V gene TRBV15 combines with J gene TRBJ2-3; D is ambiguous. The V end was cut by 2 bases, the J end by 0 bases, with 6 bases between. Looked up from germline, CDR1 is SGHND and CDR2 is FRSKSL. This CDR3 spans 14 amino acids. Partial CDR3 DNA: TGTGCCAGCAGTTTAACAACTAGTGCAGAAACGCTGTAT. This gives the protein CASSLTTSAETLY. The full CDR3 is CASSLTTSAETLYF.

Comment on this clone: Gene names and germline match the mouse. The CDR3 end is not reached by the read, which stops 1 residue before it; the germline J gene fills it in. The chain is built from TRBV3 and TRBJ1-2, with D tentatively TRBD1 (6 bases). Germline CDR1 and CDR2: SNHLY and FYNGKV (reference sequence). The CDR3 is made up of 13 amino acids. Trimming cost V 7 bases and J 2 bases, with 11 bases left between them. CDR3 DNA, as far as it was read: TGTGCCAGCAAGACAGGTCCTAACTCCGACTACACC. This gives the protein CASKTGPNSDYT. The whole CDR3 protein is CASKTGPNSDYTF.

To note about this clone: Germline and genes here are mouse. The observed sequence ends 1 residue before the CDR3 terminus, with the missing tail filled in from the germline J gene. The chain couples TRBV1 to TRBJ2-3; 13 nucleotides agree with TRBD2. This CDR3 region has 16 residues. The V and J ends lost 2 bases and 3 bases, in that order; junction bases with no gene match: 2. Germline-derived CDR1 and CDR2 are NSQYPW and LRSPGD (reference sequence). The CDR3 sequence is CTCSARTGGAAETLYF. CDR3 DNA (partial): TGCACCTGCAGTGCAAGGACTGGGGGGGCGGCAGAAACGCTGTAT.

This clone has more than one count but fewer than ten. Gene names denote mouse genes. The read ends 1 residue early relative to the CDR3; the germline J gene fills the gap. The rearrangement links TRBV5 to TRBJ2-5, with D possibly being TRBD1 or TRBD2 (5 bases each). V gave up 0 bases and J gave up 2 bases, with 9 bases separating them. CDR3 length equals 15 residues. Germline V CDR1 and CDR2: LGHNA, YNLKQL (reference sequence). The CDR3 bases that were read are TGTGCCAGCAGCCAAGATGGGGCATCCCAAGACACCCAGTAC. Its protein is CASSQDGASQDTQY. The whole CDR3 sequence reads CASSQDGASQDTQYF.

Turning to this clone: Gene names are the mouse ones. The DNA ends 1 residue before the CDR3 does, and the rest of the CDR3 is filled in from the germline J gene. V usage is TRBV26 and J usage is TRBJ1-1; D not certain. Trimming left V 2 bases short and J 0 bases short, with 4 bases between. Per the germline V gene, CDR1 is KGHPV and CDR2 is FQNQEV (reference sequence). CDR3 length: 13 residues. The CDR3 loop is CASSLGANTEVFF. CDR3 bases read: TGTGCCAGCAGTCTGGGAGCAAACACAGAAGTCTTC.

This clone was counted only a few times. Gene names are mouse gene names. The read gets to within 1 residue of the CDR3 end, and the germline J gene fills in the rest. The chain combines TRBV13-3 with TRBJ2-1; no clear D gene. The CDR3 is made up of 13 amino acids. V lost 5 bases and J 0 bases, leaving 6 bases between the germline ends. Germline V CDR1 and CDR2: NNHDY, SYVADS. The CDR3 here is CASSPGNYAEQFF. Partial CDR3 DNA: TGTGCCAGCAGCCCGGGTAACTATGCTGAGCAGTTC.